This TCR beta chain emerged from a study of cytomegalovirus exposure and HLA in healthy donors. Study-level findings and limits: Confirmation was obtained in vitro that a few CMV-associated chains are specific for CMV antigens. A list of 150 or so TCR beta chains associated with cytomegalovirus was given.

Clones were read by immunoSEQ multiplex PCR, and TCRdb kept only the in-frame ones, dropping some. The sample shows about 200,000 clones, roughly 88% of them seen only once. Remarks on this clone: Its antigen is unknown.

Trimming removed 7 bases at V and 3 bases at J, with 19 bases between. CDR1 and CDR2 (germline): MNHEY, SMNVEV (reference sequence). The CDR3 is 15 amino acids. The material sequenced was PBMCs. The V call is TRBV27, the J call TRBJ2-7; TRBD1 is a possible D gene (6 bases). The sequence derives from a woman aged 18-29 years in good health and CMV-seronegative. The CDR3 DNA is TGTGCCAGCACTCCCTTTCGGGACACGATCTACGAGCAGTACTTC. Its translation: CASTPFRDTIYEQYF.